Each of the 19 T cell receptor beta chains below was sequenced from the same sample in a study of T cell changes during pregnancy in multiple sclerosis (dated by TCRdb to the late 2010s). The library was generated by the immunoSEQ multiplex PCR assay. Imported from immuneACCESS, the table was reduced by TCRdb to in-frame sequences with V and J called. These copies leave out some clones; in studies compared against another copy, an unresolved V gene accounts for under half, and the cause of the remainder is not known. In all, the sample holds about 8,500 clones, and about 85% of those were seen once. The top ten clonotypes cover 10% of the sample. The starting material was CD8+ T cells from peripheral blood mononuclear cells, obtained in the first trimester of pregnancy. Every receptor here comes from a female donor in good health, enrolled as a control in a pregnancy study.

The rearrangement joins TRBV6-1 to TRBJ2-6; D remains ambiguous. The ends were cut back, 6 bases at V and 0 bases at J, with 3 bases in the middle. CDR1 MNHNS and CDR2 SASEGT come from the germline V gene. CDR3 length equals 13 residues. The CDR3 DNA is TGTGCCAGCAGAGCCTCTGGGGCCAACGTCCTGACTTTC. Amino acids: CASRASGANVLTF.

The chain has TRBV15 and TRBJ1-3, with D unresolved. The CDR3 runs 14 residues. In germline, CDR1 is LNHNV, CDR2 YYDKDF (reference sequence). V was trimmed by 3 bases and J by 0 bases, leaving 6 bases between them. The chain's CDR3 is CATSRASSGNTIYF. The CDR3 DNA follows: TGTGCCACCAGCAGGGCCTCCTCTGGAAACACCATATATTTT.

This rearrangement joins TRBV4-1 to TRBJ1-2, with 7 bases aligning to TRBD1. The CDR3 sequence is 16 residues long. V lost 1 base and J lost 4; bases outside the gene matches: 9. Germline V gene sequence: CDR1 MGHRA, CDR2 YSYEKL. CDR3 DNA sequence: TGCGCCAGCAGCCAAGCGGTGGCGACAGGGACCTATGGCTACACCTTC. This sequence encodes CASSQAVATGTYGYTF.

The chain carries TRBV7-6 and TRBJ2-1; TRBD2 agrees at 7 bases. This CDR3 spans 14 amino acids. J was trimmed by 8 bases and V by 1 base; bases with no gene match: 5. Germline CDR1 SGHVS, CDR2 FNYEAQ. CDR3 residues: CASSLGGGLDEQFF. The CDR3 nucleotides read TGTGCCAGCAGCTTAGGGGGAGGGTTGGATGAGCAGTTCTTC.

The CDR3, as DNA: TGTGCCAGCAGACACCAACAGGGTTTTAATGGGCACGAGCAGTACTTC. Protein product: CASRHQQGFNGHEQYF. This rearrangement joins TRBV11-3 to TRBJ2-7; weak D call: TRBD1 (6 bases). Germline values: CDR1 SGHNT, CDR2 YENEEA. The CDR3 has 16 amino acids. The V end lost 6 bases, the J end lost 5 bases, and 23 bases lay between the germline ends.

V usage is TRBV7-9 and J usage is TRBJ1-2; 7 bases fit TRBD1. The length of the CDR3 is 14 residues. The V segment lost 5 bases and the J segment 4 bases; nucleotides outside the gene matches: 7. The germline CDR1 and CDR2 sequences are SEHNR and FQNEAQ (reference sequence). The CDR3 reads CASSKLGTVYGYTF. For the CDR3, the DNA is TGTGCCAGCAGCAAACTTGGGACAGTCTATGGCTACACCTTC.

The chain uses TRBV19 and TRBJ2-7, with D tentatively TRBD1 (6 bases). V gave up 5 bases and J gave up 4 bases, with 15 bases separating them. The CDR3 is 14 amino acids. Germline V gene lookup returns CDR1 LNHDA and CDR2 SQIVND (reference sequence). CDR3 amino acids: CASSETGSGYEQYF. For the CDR3, the DNA is TGTGCCAGTAGTGAGACAGGTTCAGGGTACGAGCAGTACTTC.

The sample holds a few counts of this clone. The chain joins TRBV15 to TRBJ2-7; D is undetermined. The ends were cut back, 8 bases at V and 1 base at J, with 12 bases in the middle. Germline CDR1 reads LNHNV; CDR2 reads YYDKDF (reference sequence). The CDR3 loop spans 13 amino acids. The CDR3 sequence is CATADGFSYEQYF. The CDR3 DNA reads TGTGCCACCGCCGATGGCTTTTCCTACGAGCAGTACTTC. The full variable domain, rest sourced from reference TRBV15 and TRBJ2-7, is DAMVIQNPRYQVTQFGKPVTLSCSQTLNHNVMYWYQQKSSQAPKLLFHYYDKDFNNEADTPDNFQSRRPNTSFCFLDIRSPGLGDTAMYLCATADGFSYEQYFGPGTRLTVT.

The J gene is TRBJ1-2, the V gene TRBV28, with D unresolved. V was shortened by 5 bases and J by 6 bases, with 16 bases between the two germline ends. The germline gives CDR1 MDHEN, CDR2 SYDVKM. This CDR3 region has 14 residues. This chain's CDR3 is CASSIPLVPDGYTF. In DNA, the CDR3 is TGTGCCAGCAGTATCCCTCTGGTCCCAGATGGCTACACCTTC.

Judged by abundance, this clone is medium-sized. The chain combines TRBV7-9 with TRBJ2-7, with 11 bases that match TRBD1. CDR3 length: 14 residues. Trimming at V came to 7 bases and at J to 5 bases, leaving 7 bases not matched to a gene. CDR1 SEHNR and CDR2 FQNEAQ come from the germline V gene (reference sequence). The CDR3 loop is CASTPGTGGHEQYF. The CDR3 DNA reads as TGTGCCAGCACCCCCGGGACAGGGGGTCACGAGCAGTACTTC.

This sequence joins TRBV10-1 and TRBJ2-1; TRBD2 aligns across 9 bases. Germline CDR1 reads WNHNN; CDR2 reads SYGVQD (reference sequence). With 4 bases clipped from V and 8 bases from J, the junction kept 3 bases outside the gene matches. There are 13 residues in the CDR3. The CDR3 DNA reads TGCGCCAGCAGTGCATTAGCGGGGGATGAGCAGTTCTTC. Translating gives CASSALAGDEQFF.

The V call is TRBV7-9, the J call TRBJ2-1; tentative D call: TRBD2 (5 bases). The V gene's germline CDR1 is SEHNR and CDR2 FQNEAQ (reference sequence). The CDR3 loop spans 15 amino acids. Trimming took off 6 bases at V and 0 bases at J, with 12 bases between the two ends. Here the CDR3 reads CASSHSESSYNEQFF. The CDR3 bases are TGTGCCAGCAGTCATAGCGAGAGCTCCTACAATGAGCAGTTCTTC.

The V gene is TRBV15, the J gene TRBJ1-5, with D possibly matching TRBD1 (5 bases). This CDR3 has 14 residues. Trimming cost V 9 bases and J 1 base, with 13 bases left between them. The germline V gene has CDR1 LNHNV and CDR2 YYDKDF (reference sequence). The CDR3 reads CATQGLDSNQPQHF. The CDR3 DNA reads TGTGCCACTCAGGGATTAGACAGCAATCAGCCCCAGCATTTT.

The chain has TRBV15 and TRBJ1-5, with 8 bases identical to TRBD1. Trimming removed 3 bases from V and 6 bases from J; junction bases left unmatched: 4. CDR3 length: 14 residues. Germline-derived CDR1 and CDR2 are LNHNV and YYDKDF (reference sequence). In DNA form, the CDR3 reads TGTGCCACCAGCAGGGACAGGGAGGGTCAGCCCCAGCATTTT. This codes for CATSRDREGQPQHF.

The V and J genes are TRBV6-6 and TRBJ2-7; tentative D call: TRBD2 (5 bases). Trimming cost V 6 bases and J 3 bases, with 9 bases left between them. Germline V gene data show CDR1 as MNHNY and CDR2 as SVGAGI (reference sequence). The CDR3 consists of 12 residues. The CDR3 DNA sequence: TGTGCCAGCAGGCCCAGCGGCTACGAGCAGTACTTC. It is translated as CASRPSGYEQYF.

The J gene is TRBJ1-5, the V gene TRBV6-1, with D unclear. Germline lookup yields CDR1 MNHNS and CDR2 SASEGT. Trimming pared 1 base from V and 2 bases from J, leaving 9 bases between. The CDR3 runs to 15 residues. The CDR3 spells CASSEEPTGNQPQHF. The CDR3 DNA reads TGTGCCAGCAGTGAAGAACCTACGGGCAATCAGCCCCAGCATTTT.

This chain joins TRBV7-8 and TRBJ1-5; 7 nucleotides align to TRBD1. The CDR3 is made up of 17 amino acids. Germline trimming cut 4 bases from V and 3 bases from J; bases unmatched to any gene: 12. The germline gives CDR1 SGHVS, CDR2 FQNEAQ. CDR3 bases: TGTGCCAGCAGCTCACACACGACAGGGATCCCCAATCAGCCCCAGCATTTT. Its protein is CASSSHTTGIPNQPQHF.

The chain employs TRBV5-4 and TRBJ1-1, with D perhaps TRBD1 (6 bases). The V end lost 4 bases, the J end lost 5 bases, and 15 bases lay between the germline ends. Germline V lookup: CDR1 SGHNT, CDR2 YYREEE (reference sequence). There are 14 residues in the CDR3. The CDR3 DNA follows: TGTGCCAGCAGCCCACCAGGGGCTGAGACTGAAGCTTTCTTT. Protein product: CASSPPGAETEAFF.

This sequence joins TRBV5-1 and TRBJ2-7; TRBD1 agrees at 8 bases. Germline V gene lookup returns CDR1 SGHRS and CDR2 YFSETQ. The CDR3 runs to 21 residues. The junction had 20 bases not matched to a gene; V was cut back by 0 bases and J by 0 bases. The CDR3 bases are TGCGCCAGCAGCTTGGGGACAGGGTCGATCTTTTTTCACTTGAGCTCCTACGAGCAGTACTTC. This encodes CASSLGTGSIFFHLSSYEQYF.